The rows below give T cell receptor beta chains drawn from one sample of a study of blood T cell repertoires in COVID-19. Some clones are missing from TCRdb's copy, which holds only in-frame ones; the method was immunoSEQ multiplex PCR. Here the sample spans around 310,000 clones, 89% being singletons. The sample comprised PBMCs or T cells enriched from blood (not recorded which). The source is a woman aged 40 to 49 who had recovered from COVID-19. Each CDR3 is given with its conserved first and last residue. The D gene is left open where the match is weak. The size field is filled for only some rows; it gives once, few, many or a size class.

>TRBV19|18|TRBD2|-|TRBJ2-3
TGTGCCAGACCTCGGGGCCGGGGGGTAGCGGGGAGCACAGATACGCAGTATTTT
CARPRGRGVAGSTDTQYF
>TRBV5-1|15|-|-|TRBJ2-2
TGCGCCAGCAGCTTCTCAGGGGTGAACACCGGGGAGCTGTTTTTT
CASSFSGVNTGELFF
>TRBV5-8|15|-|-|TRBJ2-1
TGTGCCAGCAGCTCTCTCGACAGCTTCTACAATGAGCAGTTCTTC
CASSSLDSFYNEQFF
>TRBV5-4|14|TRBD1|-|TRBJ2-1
TGTGCCAGCAGCTTACCGGGACAGGGTAAGGAGCAGTTCTTC
CASSLPGQGKEQFF
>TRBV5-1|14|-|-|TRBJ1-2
TGCGCCAGCAGCGGGAGGGATTCATCTTATGGCTACACCTTC
CASSGRDSSYGYTF
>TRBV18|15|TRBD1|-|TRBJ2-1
TGTGCCAGCTCACTTCTCGGGACAGATGACAATGAGCAGTTCTTC
CASSLLGTDDNEQFF
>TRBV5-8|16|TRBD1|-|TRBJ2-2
TGTGCCAGCAGCACGGGACAGCTTCTTACTGCCGGGGAGCTGTTTTTT
CASSTGQLLTAGELFF
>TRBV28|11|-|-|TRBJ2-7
TGTGCCACCACAACCACCTACGAGCAGTACTTC
CATTTTYEQYF
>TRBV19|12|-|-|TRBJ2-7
TGTGCCAGTAGTATGCTAGACAGAGAGCAGTACTTC
CASSMLDREQYF
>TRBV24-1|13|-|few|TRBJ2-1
TGTGCCACCAGTGATTTTAGGGGGGGACATCGGCTCTTC
CATSDFRGGHRLF
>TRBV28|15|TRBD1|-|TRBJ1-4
TGTGCCAGCAGTAGACAGGGACAGGGATTTGAAAAACTGTTTTTT
CASSRQGQGFEKLFF
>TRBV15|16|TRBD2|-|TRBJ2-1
TGTGCCACCAGCAGGAGCGGGGCAAGCTCCTACAATGAGCAGTTCTTC
CATSRSGASSYNEQFF
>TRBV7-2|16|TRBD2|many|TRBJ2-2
TGTGCCAGCAGCTTAAGTCGACTAGCGGGAGCCGGGGAGCTGTTTTTT
CASSLSRLAGAGELFF
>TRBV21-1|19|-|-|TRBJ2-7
TGTGCCAGCAGTCCCTCGACGGACAGTAAGAGCTTCAGCACCTACGAGCAGTACTTC
CASSPSTDSKSFSTYEQYF
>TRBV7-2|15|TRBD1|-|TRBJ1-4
TGTGCCAGCAGCTTAGTGACAGGGCCGGACGAAAAACTGTTTTTT
CASSLVTGPDEKLFF
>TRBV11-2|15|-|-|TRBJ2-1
TGTGCCAGCAGCTTAGGCCCAGGGCTAATCGATGAGCAGTTCTTC
CASSLGPGLIDEQFF
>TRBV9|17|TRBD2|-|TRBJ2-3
TGTGCCAGCAGCGTAGGCGATAGCGGGACGCGCACAGATACGCAGTATTTT
CASSVGDSGTRTDTQYF
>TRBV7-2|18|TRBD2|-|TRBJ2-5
TGTGCCAGCAGCTTAGCGGGAGAGGGAGCGGGAGAGGAAGAGACCCAGTACTTC
CASSLAGEGAGEEETQYF
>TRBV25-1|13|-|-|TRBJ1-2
TGTGCCAGCACTCCCGGCCCCGGCGGGGGCTACACCTTC
CASTPGPGGGYTF
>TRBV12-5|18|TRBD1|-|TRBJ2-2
TGTGCTAGTGGTTTGGTTTGGGACAGGGGGCGCGGCACCGGGGAGCTGTTTTTT
CASGLVWDRGRGTGELFF
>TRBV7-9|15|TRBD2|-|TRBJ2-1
TGTGCCAGCAGCCCTAACAGCGGGGGCTACAATGAGCAGTTCTTC
CASSPNSGGYNEQFF
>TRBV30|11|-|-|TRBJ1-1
TGTGCCTGGAGTGTAGGGGGTGAAGCTTTCTTT
CAWSVGGEAFF
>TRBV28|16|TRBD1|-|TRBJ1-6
TGTGCCAGCAGTTCCCGACAGGGGATAGGAAATTCACCCCTCCACTTT
CASSSRQGIGNSPLHF
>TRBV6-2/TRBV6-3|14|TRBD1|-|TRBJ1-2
TGTGCCAGCAGTGGGACAGGGGGCTATTATGGCTACACCTTC
CASSGTGGYYGYTF
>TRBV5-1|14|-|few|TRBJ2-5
TGCGCCAGCAGCGTCAACAGGGGGGGAGAGACCCAGTACTTC
CASSVNRGGETQYF
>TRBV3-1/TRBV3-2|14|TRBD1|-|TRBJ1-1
TGTGCCAGCAGCCTACAGGGGGGGAGGACTGAAGCTTTCTTT
CASSLQGGRTEAFF
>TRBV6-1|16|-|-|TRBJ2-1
TGTGCCAGCAGTGAAGCGCTTTGGGTCAGGGTCAATGAGCAGTTCTTC
CASSEALWVRVNEQFF
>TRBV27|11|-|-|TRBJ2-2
TGTGCCAGCGGAGGTACCGGGGAGCTGTTTTTT
CASGGTGELFF
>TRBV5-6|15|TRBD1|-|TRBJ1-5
TGTGCCAGCAGTCGTGGACAGGGCTGGGGTCAGCCCCAGCATTTT
CASSRGQGWGQPQHF
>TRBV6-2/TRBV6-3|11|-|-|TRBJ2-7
TGTGCCAGCAGTCGGGATTACGAGCAGTACTTC
CASSRDYEQYF
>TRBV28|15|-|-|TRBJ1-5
TGTGCCAGCAGTACCCGTGGGAGGGGGGACCAGCCCCAGCATTTT
CASSTRGRGDQPQHF
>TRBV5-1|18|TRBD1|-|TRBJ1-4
TGCGCCAGCAGCTTGGCTTGGGCAGGGGGCGCGAGTAGGGAAAAACTGTTTTTT
CASSLAWAGGASREKLFF
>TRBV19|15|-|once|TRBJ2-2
TGTGCCAGTAGTATTTTTAAAACGGACACCGGGGAGCTGTTTTTT
CASSIFKTDTGELFF
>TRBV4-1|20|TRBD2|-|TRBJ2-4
TGCGCCAGCAGCCTGCCAACTACTAGCGGGGGGCCGGGGGCCAAAAACATTCAGTACTTC
CASSLPTTSGGPGAKNIQYF
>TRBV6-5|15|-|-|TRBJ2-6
TGTGCCAGCAGTTACGGGCGAGCAGGGGCCAACGTCCTGACTTTC
CASSYGRAGANVLTF
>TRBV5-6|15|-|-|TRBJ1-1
TGTGCCAGCAGCTTGTCAGGGGTTTGGCGCACTGAAGCTTTCTTT
CASSLSGVWRTEAFF
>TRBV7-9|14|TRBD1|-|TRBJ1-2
TGTGCCAGCAACAACCGGGACAGGGACTATGGCTACACCTTC
CASNNRDRDYGYTF
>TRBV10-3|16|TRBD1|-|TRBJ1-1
TGTGCCATCAGTGCCCCGCCGACAGGGGGCGTAACTGAAGCTTTCTTT
CAISAPPTGGVTEAFF
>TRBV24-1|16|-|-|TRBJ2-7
TGTGCCACCAGTGACTCCAACGGAGGGGGCAAACACGAGCAGTACTTC
CATSDSNGGGKHEQYF
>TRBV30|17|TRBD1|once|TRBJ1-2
TGTGCCTGGAGAGATGTGGACAGGAGCGTTAATGGGGGTGGCTACACCTTC
CAWRDVDRSVNGGGYTF
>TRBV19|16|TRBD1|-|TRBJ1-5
TGTGCCAGTAGTACCCTCGACAGGGGGCGGGTTCAGCCCCAGCATTTT
CASSTLDRGRVQPQHF
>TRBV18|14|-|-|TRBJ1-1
TGTGCCAGCTCAGCCCTCAGGGGCCGGACTGAAGCTTTCTTT
CASSALRGRTEAFF